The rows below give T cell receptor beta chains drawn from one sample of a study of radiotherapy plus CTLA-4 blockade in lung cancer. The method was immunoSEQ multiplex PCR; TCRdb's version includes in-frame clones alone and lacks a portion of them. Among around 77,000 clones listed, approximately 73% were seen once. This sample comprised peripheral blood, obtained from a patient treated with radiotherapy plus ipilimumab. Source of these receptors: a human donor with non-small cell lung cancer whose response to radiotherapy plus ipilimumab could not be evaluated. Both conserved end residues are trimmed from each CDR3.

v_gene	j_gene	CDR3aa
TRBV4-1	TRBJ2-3	ASSRPRDIWLSDTQY
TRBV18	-	ASSLQGAVDEQY
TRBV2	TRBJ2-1	ASGRQGWNEQF
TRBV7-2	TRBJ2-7	ASSLRGRGLGYREQY
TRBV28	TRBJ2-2	ASSFFTPITGQRNTGELF
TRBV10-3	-	AISDGGGGYEQY
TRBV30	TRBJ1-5	AWSAAPRQGVLSNQPQH
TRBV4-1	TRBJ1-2	ASSPSTGTNYGYT
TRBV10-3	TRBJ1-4	AIGDRDEKLF
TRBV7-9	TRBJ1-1	ASSLMAGGQTEAF
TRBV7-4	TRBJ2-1	ASSSGTPPFTFVNEQF
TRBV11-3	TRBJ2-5	ASSRAGGGETQY
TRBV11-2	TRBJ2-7	ASSLRQLAGGRYEQY
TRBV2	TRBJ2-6	ASSGSSGANVLT
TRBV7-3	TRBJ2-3	ASSPSDFGPSTDTQY
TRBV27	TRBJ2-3	ASTPWWTSGRSTDTQY
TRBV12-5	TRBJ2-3	ASGFWVGGTDTQY
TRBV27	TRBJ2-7	ASSSSYEQY
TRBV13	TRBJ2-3	ASSPGTRGTDTQY
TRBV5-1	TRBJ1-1	ASRRGDTEAF
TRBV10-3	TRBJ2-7	ATGLTGYSYEQY
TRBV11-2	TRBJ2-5	ASSWAPRGGAQETQY
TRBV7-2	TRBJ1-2	ASSLGEGLYGYT
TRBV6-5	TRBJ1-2	ASSYSARGDGYT
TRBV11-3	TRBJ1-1	ASSLRSGGNTEAF
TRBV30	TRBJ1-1	AWSVSGGRSQMNTEAF
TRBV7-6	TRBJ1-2	ASSLGRNYGYT
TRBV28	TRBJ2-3	ASSPRAGSSTDTQY
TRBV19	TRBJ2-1	ASSLGLGLAGNSLEQF
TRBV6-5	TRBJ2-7	ASSEVRGQY
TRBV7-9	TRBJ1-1	ASRGGGSEAF
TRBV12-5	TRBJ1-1	ASGLVTQGVAEAF
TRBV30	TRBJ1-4	ACQGATNEKLF
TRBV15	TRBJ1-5	ATSRAWTGISKPQH
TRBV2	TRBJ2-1	ASSETNPGTSGILSYNEQF
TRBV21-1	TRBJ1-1	ARGTWQGKVEAF
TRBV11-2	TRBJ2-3	ASSLSPGTQY
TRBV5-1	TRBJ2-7	ASPGQSGEQY
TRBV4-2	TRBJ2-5	ASSQESPSGSYQETQY
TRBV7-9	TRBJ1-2	ASSPGGGSGYT
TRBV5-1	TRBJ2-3	ASSLRTTGADTQY
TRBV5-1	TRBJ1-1	ASSLSGVEDTEAF
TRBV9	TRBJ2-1	ASSAGGSSYNEQF
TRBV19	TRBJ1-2	ASRSGQGNYGYT
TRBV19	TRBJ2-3	ASQQGAGTDTQY
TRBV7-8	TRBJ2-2	ASSLTSGTGHTGELF
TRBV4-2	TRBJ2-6	ASSSPGDPGANVLT
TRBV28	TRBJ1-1	ASSRTALNTEAF
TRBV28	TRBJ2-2	ASSTGLAGGPNTGELF
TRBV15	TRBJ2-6	AARDRLSGANVLT
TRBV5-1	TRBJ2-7	ASSPTGVGYEQY
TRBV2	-	ASGSRGLSSYEQY
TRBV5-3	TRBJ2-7	ARKAGGPFEQY
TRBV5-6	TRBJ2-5	ASSRGGRAGETQY